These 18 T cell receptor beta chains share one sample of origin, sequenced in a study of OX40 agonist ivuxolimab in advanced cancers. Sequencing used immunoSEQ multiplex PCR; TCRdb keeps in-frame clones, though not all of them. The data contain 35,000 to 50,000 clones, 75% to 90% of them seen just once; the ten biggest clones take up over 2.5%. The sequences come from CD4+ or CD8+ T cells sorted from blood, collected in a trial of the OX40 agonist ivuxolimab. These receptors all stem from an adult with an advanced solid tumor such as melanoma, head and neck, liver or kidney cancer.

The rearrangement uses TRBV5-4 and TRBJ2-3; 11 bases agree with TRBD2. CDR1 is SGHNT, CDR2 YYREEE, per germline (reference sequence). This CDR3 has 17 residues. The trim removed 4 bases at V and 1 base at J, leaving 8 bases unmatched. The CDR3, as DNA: TGTGCCAGCAGCCCTGAGACTAGCGGGGTTGGCACAGATACGCAGTATTTT. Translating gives CASSPETSGVGTDTQYF.

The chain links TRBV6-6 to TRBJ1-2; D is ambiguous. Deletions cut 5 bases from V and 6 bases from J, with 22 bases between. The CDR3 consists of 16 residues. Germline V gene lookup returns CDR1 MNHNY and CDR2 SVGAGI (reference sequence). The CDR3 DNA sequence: TGTGCCAGCAGTCCCTCTACGCAGAGAATAGTTAATGGCTACACCTTC. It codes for CASSPSTQRIVNGYTF.

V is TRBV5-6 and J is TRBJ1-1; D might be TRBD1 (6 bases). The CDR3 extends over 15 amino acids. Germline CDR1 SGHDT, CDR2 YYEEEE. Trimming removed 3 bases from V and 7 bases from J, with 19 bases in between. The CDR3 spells CASSSWGPGQNEAFF. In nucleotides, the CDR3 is TGTGCCAGCAGCTCTTGGGGGCCCGGACAGAATGAAGCTTTCTTT.

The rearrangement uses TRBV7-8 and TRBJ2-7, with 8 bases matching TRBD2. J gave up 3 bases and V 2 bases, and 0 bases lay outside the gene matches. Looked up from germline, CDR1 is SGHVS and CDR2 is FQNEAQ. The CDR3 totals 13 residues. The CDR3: CASSLTSGYEQYF. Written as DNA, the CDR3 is TGTGCCAGCAGCTTAACTAGCGGCTACGAGCAGTACTTC.

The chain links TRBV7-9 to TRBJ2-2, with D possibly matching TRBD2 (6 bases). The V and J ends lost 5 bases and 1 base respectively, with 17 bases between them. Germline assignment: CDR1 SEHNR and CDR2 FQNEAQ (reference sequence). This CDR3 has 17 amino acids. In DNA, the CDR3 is TGTGCCAGCAGCCCCGCGAGGAGGGGTAAGAACACCGGGGAGCTGTTTTTT. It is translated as CASSPARRGKNTGELFF. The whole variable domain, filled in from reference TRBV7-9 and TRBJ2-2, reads DTGVSQNPRHKITKRGQNVTFRCDPISEHNRLYWYRQTLGQGPEFLTYFQNEAQLEKSRLLSDRFSAERPKGSFSTLEIQRTEQGDSAMYLCASSPARRGKNTGELFFGEGSRLTVL.

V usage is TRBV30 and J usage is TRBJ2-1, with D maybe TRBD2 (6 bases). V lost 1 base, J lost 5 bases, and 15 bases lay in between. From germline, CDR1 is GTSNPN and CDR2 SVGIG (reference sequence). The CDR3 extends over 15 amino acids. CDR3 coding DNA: TGTGCCTGGAGTGGCGGCGGGACCGACGACAATGAGCAGTTCTTC. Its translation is CAWSGGGTDDNEQFF.

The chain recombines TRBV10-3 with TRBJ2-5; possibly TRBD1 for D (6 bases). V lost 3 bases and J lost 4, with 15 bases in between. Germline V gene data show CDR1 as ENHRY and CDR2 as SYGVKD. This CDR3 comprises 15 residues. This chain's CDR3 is CAISESQGVSETQYF. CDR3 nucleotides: TGTGCCATCAGTGAATCACAGGGAGTCTCAGAGACCCAGTACTTC.

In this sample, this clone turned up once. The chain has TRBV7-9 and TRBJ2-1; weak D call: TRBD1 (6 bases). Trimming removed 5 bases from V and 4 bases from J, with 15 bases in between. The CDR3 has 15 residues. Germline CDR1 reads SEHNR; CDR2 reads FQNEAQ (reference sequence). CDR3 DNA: TGTGCCAGCAGCGTATGGGGTCAGGGGTACAATGAGCAGTTCTTC. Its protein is CASSVWGQGYNEQFF. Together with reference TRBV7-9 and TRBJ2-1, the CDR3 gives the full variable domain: DTGVSQNPRHKITKRGQNVTFRCDPISEHNRLYWYRQTLGQGPEFLTYFQNEAQLEKSRLLSDRFSAERPKGSFSTLEIQRTEQGDSAMYLCASSVWGQGYNEQFFGPGTRLTVL.

The CDR3: CASSRTGGGEQYF. The CDR3 DNA follows: TGTGCCAGCAGCCGGACAGGGGGAGGCGAGCAGTACTTC. This sequence joins TRBV7-3 and TRBJ2-7; 10 positions match TRBD1. Germline trimming cut 5 bases from V and 6 bases from J; bases unmatched to any gene: 4. CDR1 is SGHTA and CDR2 is FQGTGA in the germline V gene. This CDR3 comprises 13 residues.

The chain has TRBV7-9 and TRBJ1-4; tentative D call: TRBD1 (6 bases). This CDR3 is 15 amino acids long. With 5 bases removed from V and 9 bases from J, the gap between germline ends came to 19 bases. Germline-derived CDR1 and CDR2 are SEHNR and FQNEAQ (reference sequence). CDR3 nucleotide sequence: TGTGCCAGCAGCCTAACACAGGGACCCGGACAAAAACTGTTTTTT. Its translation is CASSLTQGPGQKLFF.

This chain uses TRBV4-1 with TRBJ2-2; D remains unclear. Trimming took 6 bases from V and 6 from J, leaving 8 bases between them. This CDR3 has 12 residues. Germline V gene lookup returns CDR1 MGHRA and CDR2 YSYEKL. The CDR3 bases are TGCGCCAGCAGTTGGATGGCCGGGGAGCTGTTTTTT. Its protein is CASSWMAGELFF.

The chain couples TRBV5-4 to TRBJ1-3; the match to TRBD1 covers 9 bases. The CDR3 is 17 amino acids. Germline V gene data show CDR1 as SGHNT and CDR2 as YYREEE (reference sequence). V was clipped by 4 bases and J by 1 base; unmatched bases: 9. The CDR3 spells CASSGGTGPYSGNTIYF. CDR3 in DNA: TGTGCCAGCAGCGGGGGGACAGGGCCGTATTCTGGAAACACCATATATTTT.

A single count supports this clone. In nucleotides, the CDR3 is TGTGCCAGCAGCTTAGGTCGGTTCGACTACGCCGGGGAGCTGTTTTTT. It is translated as CASSLGRFDYAGELFF. The rearrangement uses TRBV7-9 and TRBJ2-2; a weak D match, TRBD2 (5 bases). The ends were cut back, 1 base at V and 6 bases at J, with 15 bases in the middle. Germline V lookup: CDR1 SEHNR, CDR2 FQNEAQ (reference sequence). The CDR3 contains 16 residues.

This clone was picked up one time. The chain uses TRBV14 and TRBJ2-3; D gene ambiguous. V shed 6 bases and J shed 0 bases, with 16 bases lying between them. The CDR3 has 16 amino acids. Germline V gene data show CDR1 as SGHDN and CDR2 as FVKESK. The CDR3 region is CASRKNGGASTDTQYF. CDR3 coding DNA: TGTGCCAGCAGGAAAAACGGCGGTGCTAGCACAGATACGCAGTATTTT.

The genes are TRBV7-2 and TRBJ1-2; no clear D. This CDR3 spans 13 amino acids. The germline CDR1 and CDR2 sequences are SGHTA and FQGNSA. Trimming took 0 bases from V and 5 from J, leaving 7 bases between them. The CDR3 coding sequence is TGTGCCAGCAGCTTAGCCGAACAGTATGGCTACACCTTC. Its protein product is CASSLAEQYGYTF.

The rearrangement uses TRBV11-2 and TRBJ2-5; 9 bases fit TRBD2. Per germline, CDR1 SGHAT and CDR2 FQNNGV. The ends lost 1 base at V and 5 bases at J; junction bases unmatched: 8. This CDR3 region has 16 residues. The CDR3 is CASSLATTSGWETQYF. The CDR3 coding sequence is TGTGCCAGCAGCTTAGCCACCACTAGCGGGTGGGAGACCCAGTACTTC.

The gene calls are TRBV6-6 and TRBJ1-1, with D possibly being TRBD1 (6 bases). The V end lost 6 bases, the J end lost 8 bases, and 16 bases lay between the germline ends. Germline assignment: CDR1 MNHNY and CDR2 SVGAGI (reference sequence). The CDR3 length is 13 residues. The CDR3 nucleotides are TGTGCCAGCAGCCACCTACAGGGTGCGGAAGCTTTCTTT. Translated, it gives CASSHLQGAEAFF.

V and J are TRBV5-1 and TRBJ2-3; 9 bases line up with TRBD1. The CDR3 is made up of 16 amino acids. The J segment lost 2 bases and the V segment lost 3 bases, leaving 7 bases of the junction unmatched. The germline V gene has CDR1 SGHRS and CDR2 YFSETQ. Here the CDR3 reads CASSSQGAGLTDTQYF. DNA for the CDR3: TGCGCCAGCAGCTCACAGGGGGCGGGCCTCACAGATACGCAGTATTTT.